This note documents a single T cell receptor (beta chain) sequence. This specimen comes from a study of PD-1 blockade in mismatch repair-deficient tumors. The data were produced by immunoSEQ multiplex PCR, yet TCRdb's version contains in-frame clones alone and is incomplete. The profile shows under 150,000 clones, around 87% of them singletons. Germline V gene lookup returns CDR1 KGHSH and CDR2 LQKENI. There are 14 residues in the CDR3. Trimming took 2 bases from V and 1 from J, leaving 7 bases between them. The TCR originated in an adult with mismatch repair-deficient cancer. The sample was peripheral blood, taken 44 weeks after starting pembrolizumab. V usage is TRBV18 and J usage is TRBJ2-3; weak D call: TRBD1 (6 bases). The CDR3: CASSPSGGTDTQYF. The CDR3 DNA reads as TGTGCCAGCTCACCATCAGGGGGCACAGATACGCAGTATTTT.